Listed below are T cell receptor beta chains from one sample, sequenced in a study of cytomegalovirus exposure and HLA in healthy donors. The method was immunoSEQ multiplex PCR; TCRdb's version includes in-frame clones alone and lacks a portion of them. The table has nearly 110,000 clones, 75% seen once. Sequencing was done on a sample of PBMCs. These TCRs come from a male donor in good health and CMV-seropositive. CDR3s include the opening cysteine and the closing phenylalanine or tryptophan. Fields, in order: V gene, D gene, J gene, clone size, CDR3 DNA, CDR3 protein. D genes are given only for firm matches. Not all rows give a size; the values are once, few, many and, for expanded clones, a class.

>TRBV5-1|TRBD2|TRBJ2-1|-
TGCGCCAGCGATCGGGGAGGACTAGTCGGGCGCAATGAGCAGTTCTTC
CASDRGGLVGRNEQFF
>TRBV7-9|TRBD2|TRBJ2-3|once
TGTGCCAGCAGCTTTCTAGCGGGGGTGGGAGATACGCAGTATTTT
CASSFLAGVGDTQYF
>TRBV27|TRBD2|TRBJ2-1|-
TGTGCCAGCAGACTAGCGCACTCCAATGAGCAGTTCTTC
CASRLAHSNEQFF
>TRBV7-9|-|TRBJ2-7|-
TGTGCCAGCACCACGGACAGCCTCTTCTACGAGCAGTACTTC
CASTTDSLFYEQYF
>TRBV18|TRBD1|TRBJ2-7|-
TGTGCCAGCTCAAGGGACAGGGGGCTCGACGAGCAGTACTTC
CASSRDRGLDEQYF
>TRBV4-2|TRBD2|TRBJ2-3|-
TGTGCCAGCAGCCAAGCTGGGGGGGTGGTAGAAGATACGCAGTATTTT
CASSQAGGVVEDTQYF
>TRBV27|-|TRBJ1-1|-
TGTGCCAGCAGTTTAGGACAGTTCACTGAAGCTTTCTTT
CASSLGQFTEAFF
>TRBV19|-|TRBJ2-7|-
TGTGCCAGTAGTACCGACAGTGTCGAGCAGTACTTC
CASSTDSVEQYF
>TRBV7-9|-|TRBJ2-1|-
TGTGCCAGCAGCTTAGCTAGCGCTGAGCAGTTCTTC
CASSLASAEQFF
>TRBV4-2|-|TRBJ2-5|-
TGTGCCAGCAGCCAAGATCGGCGGGAGACCCAGTACTTC
CASSQDRRETQYF
>TRBV6-5|-|TRBJ2-7|-
TGTGCCAGCAGTTACTTTACAGGAACGCCCTACGAGCAGTACTTC
CASSYFTGTPYEQYF
>TRBV4-3|TRBD2|TRBJ2-3|-
TGCGCCAGCAGCCAAGATCGTTGGACTAGCGGCACAGATACGCAGTATTTT
CASSQDRWTSGTDTQYF
>TRBV2|-|TRBJ1-1|once
TGTGCCAGCACCTTAGAGGAGGCGAACACTGAAGCTTTCTTT
CASTLEEANTEAFF
>TRBV5-6|-|TRBJ1-1|-
TGTGCCAGCAGCTGGGAAAGGCGGGGGGCGCAACCTGAAGCTTTCTTT
CASSWERRGAQPEAFF
>TRBV5-4|-|TRBJ1-1|few
TGTGCCAGCAGTTACGACAGGAACACTGAAGCTTTCTTT
CASSYDRNTEAFF
>TRBV7-9|-|TRBJ2-7|-
TGTGCCAGCAGCTTAGTGAGATCCTACGAGCAGTACTTC
CASSLVRSYEQYF
>TRBV28|-|TRBJ2-7|-
TGTGCCAGCAGTTTTTTTCAGAGGACTACCTACGAGCAGTACTTC
CASSFFQRTTYEQYF
>TRBV27|TRBD1|TRBJ1-1|-
TGTGCCAGCAGGGGACAGGGCTCTGAAGCTTTCTTT
CASRGQGSEAFF
>TRBV5-1|-|TRBJ1-1|-
TGCGCCAGCAGCTTAACAGGAGCTATCATGAACACTGAAGCTTTCTTT
CASSLTGAIMNTEAFF
>TRBV15|TRBD1|TRBJ1-2|-
TGTGCCACCAGCAGAGATGAGGGGGCACGCTACACCTTC
CATSRDEGARYTF
>TRBV27|TRBD2|TRBJ2-7|-
TGTGCCAGCAGTTCTCTCCGGGCTAGCGGGAGGAGGGTTGGTGAGGACGAGCAGTACTTC
CASSSLRASGRRVGEDEQYF
>TRBV30|TRBD2|TRBJ2-1|-
TGTGCCTGGAGTGGGCTAGCGGGAGTCAATGAGCAGTTCTTC
CAWSGLAGVNEQFF
>TRBV7-9|TRBD2|TRBJ2-7|-
TGTGCCAGCAGCACGGGACTAGCGGGAATCTACGAGCAGTACTTC
CASSTGLAGIYEQYF
>TRBV5-8|TRBD2|TRBJ2-3|-
TGTGCCAGCAGCGTATCCGGGACTAGCTTTGGAGATACGCAGTATTTT
CASSVSGTSFGDTQYF
>TRBV11-1|TRBD1|TRBJ1-1|-
TGTGCCAGCAGCCCTTACACAGGGGGCACTGAAGCTTTCTTT
CASSPYTGGTEAFF
>TRBV4-2|TRBD2|TRBJ2-1|-
TGTGCCAGCAGCCAACGGCATAGCGGGGGGGCCAGTAATGAGCAGTTCTTC
CASSQRHSGGASNEQFF
>TRBV6-1|-|TRBJ1-1|-
TGTGCCAGCAGGCCGGACAGACTGAACACTGAAGCTTTCTTT
CASRPDRLNTEAFF
>TRBV6-5|-|TRBJ2-7|-
TGTGCCAGCAGCCTCGGGTACGAGCAGTACTTC
CASSLGYEQYF
>TRBV7-2|TRBD1|TRBJ2-3|once
TGTGCCAGCAGCTTACTTTGGACAGGGGGCACAGATACGCAGTATTTT
CASSLLWTGGTDTQYF
>TRBV2|TRBD1|TRBJ1-5|-
TGTGCCAGCCGGGGACAGGGGAATCAGCCCCAGCATTTT
CASRGQGNQPQHF
>TRBV6-5|TRBD1|TRBJ2-7|-
TGTGCCAGCAGAACTAAACCGACAGGGAACTACGAGCAGTACTTC
CASRTKPTGNYEQYF
>TRBV27|-|TRBJ2-1|-
TGTGCCAGCAGTTTATCTCACTACAATGAGCAGTTCTTC
CASSLSHYNEQFF
>TRBV19|-|TRBJ1-4|-
TGTGCCAGTAGTAGTAGACGGGCAACTAATGAAAAACTGTTTTTT
CASSSRRATNEKLFF
>TRBV5-4|TRBD1|TRBJ1-1|few
TGTGCCAGCAGCCCGGGGACAGGGGGAACGGCTTTCTTT
CASSPGTGGTAFF
>TRBV10-3|-|TRBJ1-4|-
TGTGCCATCAGTGAGACAGGGACCCGAGAAAAACTGTTTTTT
CAISETGTREKLFF
>TRBV23-1|TRBD1|TRBJ2-7|-
TGCGCCACTTGTCCGGGACAGGCGAAATACGAGCAGTACTTC
CATCPGQAKYEQYF